This T cell receptor (beta chain) was found in a study of Ad26.COV2.S vaccination and SARS-CoV-2 variants (dated by TCRdb to the early 2020s). Regarding the research as a whole: Vaccine-arm donors were drawn from COV1001, a multicentre, randomized, double-blind, placebo-controlled phase I-IIa trial of Ad26.COV2.S in healthy adults. Trial participants were randomized into five groups of five: low-dose or high-dose Ad26.COV2.S given once or twice, or placebo on both occasions. Ad26.COV2.S was administered intramuscularly at a dose of 5x10^10 or 1x10^11 viral particles, either as one shot or as two shots given 56 days apart. TCRbeta repertoire sequencing was used to assess the specificity and breadth of SARS-CoV-2-reactive T cell receptors after Ad26.COV2.S vaccination. The TCR-sequenced set comprised roughly 30 samples: around 20 Ad26.COV2.S vaccine recipients, 5 placebo recipients and 8 SARS-CoV-2 convalescent individuals. Investigators did not know the trial group allocation while performing experiments and assessing outcomes. Findings and caveats that apply to the study as a whole: It was noted by the authors that total T cell responses may have been underestimated by the TCR breadth and depth analyses. After vaccination, substantial breadth of spike-specific CD8+ and CD4+ T cell responses was reported. Non-spike TCR breadth was comparable between vaccine and placebo recipients, consistent with the vaccine containing only spike. Compared with placebo recipients, Ad26.COV2.S recipients showed higher spike-specific TCR breadth (P = 0.0014). The study was not powered for comparison of responses between vaccine doses or regimens.

Per the germline V gene, KGHDR is the CDR1 and SFDVKD is the CDR2. Inclusive of the bounding cysteine and phenylalanine, the CDR3 is 15 residues long. The read is trimmed to its CDR3 DNA, 45 bases read in frame from base 1. V gives up 5 bases and J gives up 1 base, and the segment between their germline ends measures 12 bases. On this clone: Its antigen specificity is not known. There are no base qualities to consult, and no much larger clone falls within one base.

The treatment or condition label of this sample denotes: roughly 19 received Ad26.COV2.S at low or high dose, single or two shots; 5 received placebo; per-sample allocation not given. For vaccine and placebo recipients, repertoires were sequenced using samples collected on day 63 after the first injection. In Cohort 1b, more than 20 adults aged 18-55 years were enrolled at a single site in Boston, USA, between 29 July and 7 August 2020. Ad26.COV2.S was a replication-incompetent adenovirus type 26 vector expressing a prefusion-stabilized SARS-CoV-2 spike protein from the original Wuhan strain. The immunoSEQ Assay was the method used to sequence TCRbeta CDR3 regions. After extraction, genomic DNA underwent amplification by bias-controlled multiplex PCR, followed by high-throughput sequencing. The authors' pipeline ran thus. To quantify the absolute abundance of every unique TCRbeta CDR3 region, sequences were collapsed and filtered. T cell fraction was estimated by normalization of TCRbeta template counts to usable DNA, with usable DNA being measured through amplification of reference genes present in all nucleated cells. Repertoire TCRs were annotated as SARS-CoV-2-specific by exact matching of V gene, CDR3 amino acid sequence and J gene to a known reactive TCR set. The reference SARS-CoV-2 TCR set came from MIRA and was filtered for enrichment in COVID-19-positive ImmuneCODE repertoires, removing public or cross-reactive TCRs. Using the MIRA antigens, annotated TCRs were further analysed by specific ORF or by position within an ORF. Breadth was defined as the number of annotated unique rearrangements divided by the total number of unique productive rearrangements, and depth was defined as the summed frequency of the annotated unique rearrangements. Two-sided Wilcoxon rank-sum tests were used to compare TCR breadth between groups. The clones in this table, taken by TCRdb from immuneACCESS, are in-frame only. Not every clone is retained; where verified, under half of the shortfall comes from an unresolved V gene, and the cause of the rest is unknown. Clone size and the V and J calls come from that table; the DNA yielded D and trimming. The table for this sample lists some 480,000 clones; 70% to 90% of them were counted only once. Of the sample, over 10% is held by the ten largest clones.

The starting material was peripheral blood, obtained in a trial of Ad26.COV2.S vaccine versus placebo. The chain uses TRBV24-1 and TRBJ2-3; the best D guess is TRBD1, with 6 bases matching. The receptor was isolated from a person between 18 and 59 years old who received the Ad26.COV2.S COVID-19 vaccine or a placebo. The DNA reads TGTGCCACCAGTGTTGGGACAATTGGCACAGATACGCAGTATTTT. It codes for CATSVGTIGTDTQYF.